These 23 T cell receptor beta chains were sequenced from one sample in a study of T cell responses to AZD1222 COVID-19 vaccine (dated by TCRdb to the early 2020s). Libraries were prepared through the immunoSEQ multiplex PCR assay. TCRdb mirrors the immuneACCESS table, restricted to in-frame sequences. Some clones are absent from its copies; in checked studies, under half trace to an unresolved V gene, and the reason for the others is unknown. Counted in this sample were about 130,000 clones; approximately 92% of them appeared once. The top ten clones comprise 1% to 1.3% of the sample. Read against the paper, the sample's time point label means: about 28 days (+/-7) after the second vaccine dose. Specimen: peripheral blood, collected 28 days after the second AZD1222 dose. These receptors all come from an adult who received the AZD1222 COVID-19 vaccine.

CDR3 DNA: TGTGCCAGCCAAAAGAGCAATCAGCCCCAGCATTTT. It translates to CASQKSNQPQHF. The chain uses TRBV19 and TRBJ1-5; D unresolved. V lost 9 bases and J 1 base, leaving 7 bases between the germline ends. The germline V gene has CDR1 LNHDA and CDR2 SQIVND (reference sequence). The CDR3 is 12 residues long. Filled out from reference TRBV19 and TRBJ1-5, the complete variable domain reads DGGITQSPKYLFRKEGQNVTLSCEQNLNHDAMYWYRQDPGQGLRLIYYSQIVNDFQKGDIAEGYSVSREKKESFPLTVTSAQKNPTAFYLCASQKSNQPQHFGDGTRLSIL.

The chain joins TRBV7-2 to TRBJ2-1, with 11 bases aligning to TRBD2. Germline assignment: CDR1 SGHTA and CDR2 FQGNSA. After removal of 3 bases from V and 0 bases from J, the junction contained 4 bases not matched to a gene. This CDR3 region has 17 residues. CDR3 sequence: CASSFSGTSGSYNEQFF. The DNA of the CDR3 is TGTGCCAGCAGCTTCTCCGGGACTAGCGGCTCCTACAATGAGCAGTTCTTC.

The CDR3 loop reads CASSFGTGLSAGELFF. In DNA, the CDR3 is TGCGCCAGCAGCTTCGGGACAGGGTTATCGGCCGGGGAGCTGTTTTTT. The chain recombines TRBV5-1 with TRBJ2-2; 9 nucleotides line up with TRBD1. The CDR3 runs to 16 residues. With 2 bases clipped from V and 6 bases from J, the junction kept 8 bases outside the gene matches. CDR1 and CDR2 from the germline V gene are SGHRS and YFSETQ.

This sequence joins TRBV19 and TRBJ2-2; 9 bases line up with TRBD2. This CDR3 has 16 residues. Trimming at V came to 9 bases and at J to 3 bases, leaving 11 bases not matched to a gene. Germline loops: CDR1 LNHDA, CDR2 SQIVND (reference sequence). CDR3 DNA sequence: TGTGCCAGCCTAAGTCATAGCGGGGGATACACCGGGGAGCTGTTTTTT. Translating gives CASLSHSGGYTGELFF. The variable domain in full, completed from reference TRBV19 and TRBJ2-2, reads DGGITQSPKYLFRKEGQNVTLSCEQNLNHDAMYWYRQDPGQGLRLIYYSQIVNDFQKGDIAEGYSVSREKKESFPLTVTSAQKNPTAFYLCASLSHSGGYTGELFFGEGSRLTVL.

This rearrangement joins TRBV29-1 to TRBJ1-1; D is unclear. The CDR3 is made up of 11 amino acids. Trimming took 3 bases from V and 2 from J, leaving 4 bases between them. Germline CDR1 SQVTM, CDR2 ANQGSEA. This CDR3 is CSVDRNTEAFF. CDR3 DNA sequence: TGCAGCGTTGACCGTAACACTGAAGCTTTCTTT. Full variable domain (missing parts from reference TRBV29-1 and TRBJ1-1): SAVISQKPSRDICQRGTSLTIQCQVDSQVTMMFWYRQQPGQSLTLIATANQGSEATYESGFVIDKFPISRPNLTFSTLTVSNMSPEDSSIYLCSVDRNTEAFFGQGTRLTVV.

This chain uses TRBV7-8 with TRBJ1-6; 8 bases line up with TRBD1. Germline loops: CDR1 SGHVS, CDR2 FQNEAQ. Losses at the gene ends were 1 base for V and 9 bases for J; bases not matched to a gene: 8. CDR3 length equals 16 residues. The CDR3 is CASSLGGQGVGSPLHF. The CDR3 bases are TGTGCCAGCAGCTTAGGAGGACAGGGAGTGGGTTCACCCCTCCACTTT.

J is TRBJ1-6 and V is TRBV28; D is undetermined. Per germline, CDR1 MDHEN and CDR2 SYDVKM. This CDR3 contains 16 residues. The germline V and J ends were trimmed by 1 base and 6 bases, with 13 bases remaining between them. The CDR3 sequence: CASSLSTDSFNSPLHF. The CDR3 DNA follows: TGTGCCAGCAGTTTATCAACAGATTCTTTTAATTCACCCCTCCACTTT. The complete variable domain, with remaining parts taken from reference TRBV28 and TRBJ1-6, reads DVKVTQSSRYLVKRTGEKVFLECVQDMDHENMFWYRQDPGLGLRLIYFSYDVKMKEKGDIPEGYSVSREKKERFSLILESASTNQTSMYLCASSLSTDSFNSPLHFGNGTRLTVT.

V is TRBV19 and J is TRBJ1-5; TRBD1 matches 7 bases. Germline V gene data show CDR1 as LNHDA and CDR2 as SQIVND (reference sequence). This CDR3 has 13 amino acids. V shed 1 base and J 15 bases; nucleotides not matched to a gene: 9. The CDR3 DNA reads TGTGCCAGTAGTATAGGAGGGAGCCGACAGGGGCATTTT. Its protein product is CASSIGGSRQGHF.

CDR3 region: CASSAGLGQWNTEAFF. The DNA for the CDR3 is TGTGCCAGCAGCGCCGGTCTAGGACAGTGGAACACTGAAGCTTTCTTT. J is TRBJ1-1 and V is TRBV9, with D tentatively TRBD1 (6 bases). From germline, CDR1 is SGDLS and CDR2 YYNGEE. The V and J ends lost 3 bases and 1 base respectively, with 16 bases between them. This CDR3 is built from 16 residues.

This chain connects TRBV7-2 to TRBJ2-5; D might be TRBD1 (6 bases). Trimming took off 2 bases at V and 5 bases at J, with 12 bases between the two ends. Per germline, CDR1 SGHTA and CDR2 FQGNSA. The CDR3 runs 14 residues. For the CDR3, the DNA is TGTGCCAGCAGCTTATTTTCCAGGGGTGAGACCCAGTACTTC. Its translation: CASSLFSRGETQYF.

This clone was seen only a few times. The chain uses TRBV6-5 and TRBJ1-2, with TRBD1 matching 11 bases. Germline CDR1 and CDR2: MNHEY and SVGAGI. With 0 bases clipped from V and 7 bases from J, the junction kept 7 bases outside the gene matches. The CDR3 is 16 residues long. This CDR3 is CASSYSNGQGAGGYTF. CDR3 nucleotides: TGTGCCAGCAGTTACTCGAACGGACAGGGGGCGGGTGGCTACACCTTC.

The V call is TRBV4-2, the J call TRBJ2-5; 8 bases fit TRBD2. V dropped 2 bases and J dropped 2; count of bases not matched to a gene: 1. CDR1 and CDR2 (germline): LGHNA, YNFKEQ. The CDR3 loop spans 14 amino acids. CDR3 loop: CASSQLAGQETQYF. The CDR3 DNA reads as TGTGCCAGCAGCCAATTAGCGGGACAAGAGACCCAGTACTTC.

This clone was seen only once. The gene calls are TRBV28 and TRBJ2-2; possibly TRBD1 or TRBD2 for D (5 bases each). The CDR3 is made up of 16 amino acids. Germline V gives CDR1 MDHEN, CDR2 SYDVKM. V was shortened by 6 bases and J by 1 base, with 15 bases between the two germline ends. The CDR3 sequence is CASRFSGTQNTGELFF. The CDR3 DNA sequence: TGTGCCAGCAGATTCTCCGGGACGCAGAACACCGGGGAGCTGTTTTTT.

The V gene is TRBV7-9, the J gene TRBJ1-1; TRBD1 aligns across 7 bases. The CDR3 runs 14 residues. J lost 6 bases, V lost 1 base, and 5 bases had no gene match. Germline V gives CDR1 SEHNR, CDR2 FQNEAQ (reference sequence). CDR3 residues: CASSLEQQGAEAFF. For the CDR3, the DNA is TGTGCCAGCAGCTTAGAGCAGCAGGGGGCTGAAGCTTTCTTT. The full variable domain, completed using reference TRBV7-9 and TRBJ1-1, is DTGVSQNPRHKITKRGQNVTFRCDPISEHNRLYWYRQTLGQGPEFLTYFQNEAQLEKSRLLSDRFSAERPKGSFSTLEIQRTEQGDSAMYLCASSLEQQGAEAFFGQGTRLTVV.

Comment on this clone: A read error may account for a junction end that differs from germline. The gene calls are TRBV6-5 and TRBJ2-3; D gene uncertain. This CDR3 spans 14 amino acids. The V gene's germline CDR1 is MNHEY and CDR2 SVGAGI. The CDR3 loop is CATSWADGTDTQYF. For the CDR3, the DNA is TGTGCCACCAGTTGGGCTGATGGCACAGATACGCAGTATTTT.

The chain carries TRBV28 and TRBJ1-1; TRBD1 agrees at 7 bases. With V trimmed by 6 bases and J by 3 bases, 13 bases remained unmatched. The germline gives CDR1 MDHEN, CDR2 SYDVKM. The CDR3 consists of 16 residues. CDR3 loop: CASSPAGGGDHTEAFF. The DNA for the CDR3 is TGTGCCAGCAGCCCTGCGGGAGGGGGCGACCACACTGAAGCTTTCTTT.

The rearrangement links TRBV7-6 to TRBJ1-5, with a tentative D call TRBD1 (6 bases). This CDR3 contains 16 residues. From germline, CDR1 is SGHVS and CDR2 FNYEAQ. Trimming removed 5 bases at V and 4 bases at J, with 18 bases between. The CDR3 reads CASSPYHTGFNQPQHF. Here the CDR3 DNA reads TGTGCCAGCAGCCCCTATCATACAGGGTTTAATCAGCCCCAGCATTTT.

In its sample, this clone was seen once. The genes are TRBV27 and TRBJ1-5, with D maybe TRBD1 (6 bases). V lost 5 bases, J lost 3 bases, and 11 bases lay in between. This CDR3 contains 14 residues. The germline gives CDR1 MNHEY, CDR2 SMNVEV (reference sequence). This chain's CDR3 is CASSGDRYNQPQHF. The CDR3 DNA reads TGTGCCAGCAGTGGCGACAGGTACAATCAGCCCCAGCATTTT.

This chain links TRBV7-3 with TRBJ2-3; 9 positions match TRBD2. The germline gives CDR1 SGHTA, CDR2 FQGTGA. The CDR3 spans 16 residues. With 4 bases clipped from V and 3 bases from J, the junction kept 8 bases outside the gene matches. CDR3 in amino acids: CASSSNKAGGTDTQYF. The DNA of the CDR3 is TGTGCCAGCAGCTCCAATAAAGCGGGGGGAACAGATACGCAGTATTTT.

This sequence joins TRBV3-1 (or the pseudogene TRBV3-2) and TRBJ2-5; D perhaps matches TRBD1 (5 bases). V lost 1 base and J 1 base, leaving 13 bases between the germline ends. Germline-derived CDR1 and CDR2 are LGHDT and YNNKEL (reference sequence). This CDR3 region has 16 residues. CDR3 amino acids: CASSQGPRQIQETQYF. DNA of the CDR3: TGTGCCAGCAGCCAAGGCCCCCGACAGATCCAAGAGACCCAGTACTTC.

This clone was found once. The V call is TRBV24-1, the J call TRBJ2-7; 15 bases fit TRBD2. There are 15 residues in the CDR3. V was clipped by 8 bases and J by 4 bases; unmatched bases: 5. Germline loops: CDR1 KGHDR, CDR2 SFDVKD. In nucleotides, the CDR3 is TGTGCCACCATCCCGGGACTAGCGGGAGGATACGAGCAGTACTTC. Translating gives CATIPGLAGGYEQYF.

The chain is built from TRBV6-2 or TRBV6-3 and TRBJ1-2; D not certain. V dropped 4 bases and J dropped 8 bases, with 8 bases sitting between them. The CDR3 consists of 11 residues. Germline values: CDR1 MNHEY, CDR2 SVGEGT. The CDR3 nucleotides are TGTGCCAGCAGTTCAGGAGGAGGCTACACCTTC. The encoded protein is CASSSGGGYTF.

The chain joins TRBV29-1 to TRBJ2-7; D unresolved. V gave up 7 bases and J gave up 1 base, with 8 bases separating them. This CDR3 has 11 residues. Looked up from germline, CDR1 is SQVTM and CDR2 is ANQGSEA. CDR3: CSALQSYEQYF. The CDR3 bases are TGCAGCGCCCTGCAGTCCTACGAGCAGTACTTC.